The clone carrying this T cell receptor beta chain occurred a few times. A single record per CDR3 protein comes from TCRdb applying MiXCR to the RACE reads. The data contain more than 100,000 distinct CDR3 sequences, around 10% of them singletons. Indicated time point: patch test 3, about 24 weeks after DPC sensitization. Treatment here: therapeutic diphenylcyclopropenone sensitization with weekly scalp DPC. Germline values: CDR1 SGDLS, CDR2 YYNGEE. The junction had 6 bases not matched to a gene; V was cut back by 3 bases and J by 6 bases. This CDR3 spans 16 amino acids. This sample was included in a study of human T cells and chemical hapten exposure.

The chain couples TRBV9 to TRBJ2-7, with 16 bases aligning to TRBD2. The receptor was derived from a woman in her fifties or sixties with alopecia areata. Some clones in this sample may be carry-over from other donors' samples. This material consisted of whole blood, taken in connection with sensitization to the hapten diphenylcyclopropenone (DPC). CDR3 bases: TGTGCCAGCAGCGGAGAAGGGACTAGCGGGAGGGTCGAGCAGTACTTC. Amino acid sequence: CASSGEGTSGRVEQYF.